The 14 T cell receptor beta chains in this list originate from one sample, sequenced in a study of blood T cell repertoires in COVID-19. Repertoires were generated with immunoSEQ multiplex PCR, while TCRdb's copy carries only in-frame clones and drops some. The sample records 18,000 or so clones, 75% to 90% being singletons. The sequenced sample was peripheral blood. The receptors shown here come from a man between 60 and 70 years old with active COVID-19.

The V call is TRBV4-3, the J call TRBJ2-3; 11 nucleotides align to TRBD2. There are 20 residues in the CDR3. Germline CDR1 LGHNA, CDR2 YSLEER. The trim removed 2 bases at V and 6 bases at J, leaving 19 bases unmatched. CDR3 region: CASSQPAASGGSPLLDTQYF. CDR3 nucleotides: TGCGCCAGCAGCCAACCAGCTGCTAGCGGGGGGTCCCCTCTTTTGGATACGCAGTATTTT.

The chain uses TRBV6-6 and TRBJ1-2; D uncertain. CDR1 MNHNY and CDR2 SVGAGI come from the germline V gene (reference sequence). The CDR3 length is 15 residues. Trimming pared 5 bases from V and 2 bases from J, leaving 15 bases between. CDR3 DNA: TGTGCCAGCAGTCCCGAAGGAGGGAAGAACTATGGCTACACCTTC. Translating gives CASSPEGGKNYGYTF.

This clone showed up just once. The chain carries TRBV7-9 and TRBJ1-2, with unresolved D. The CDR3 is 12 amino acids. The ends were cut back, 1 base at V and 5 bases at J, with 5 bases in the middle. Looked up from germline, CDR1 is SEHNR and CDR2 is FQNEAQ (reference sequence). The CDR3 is CASSLVQYGYTF. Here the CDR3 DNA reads TGTGCCAGCAGCTTAGTCCAGTATGGCTACACCTTC.

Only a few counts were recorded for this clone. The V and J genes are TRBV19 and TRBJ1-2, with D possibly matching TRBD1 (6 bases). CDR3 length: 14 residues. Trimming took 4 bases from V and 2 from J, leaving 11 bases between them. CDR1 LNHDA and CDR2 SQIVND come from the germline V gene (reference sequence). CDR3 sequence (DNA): TGTGCCAGTAGTACCCCTCAGGGGAACTATGGCTACACCTTC. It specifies CASSTPQGNYGYTF. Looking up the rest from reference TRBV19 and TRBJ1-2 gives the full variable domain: DGGITQSPKYLFRKEGQNVTLSCEQNLNHDAMYWYRQDPGQGLRLIYYSQIVNDFQKGDIAEGYSVSREKKESFPLTVTSAQKNPTAFYLCASSTPQGNYGYTFGSGTRLTVV.

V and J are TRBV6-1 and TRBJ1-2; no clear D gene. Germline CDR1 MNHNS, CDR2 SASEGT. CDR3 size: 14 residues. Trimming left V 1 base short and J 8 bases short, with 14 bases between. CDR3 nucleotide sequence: TGTGCCAGCAGTGAAGTAGACTATTCGGGAGGCTACACCTTC. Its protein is CASSEVDYSGGYTF.

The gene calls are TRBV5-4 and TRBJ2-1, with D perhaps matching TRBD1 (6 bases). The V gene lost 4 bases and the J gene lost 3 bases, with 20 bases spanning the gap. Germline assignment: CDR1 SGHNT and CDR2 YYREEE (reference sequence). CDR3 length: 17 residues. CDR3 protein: CASSPHTSGQHYNEQFF. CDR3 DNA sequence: TGTGCCAGCAGCCCCCACACTTCCGGACAGCACTACAATGAGCAGTTCTTC.

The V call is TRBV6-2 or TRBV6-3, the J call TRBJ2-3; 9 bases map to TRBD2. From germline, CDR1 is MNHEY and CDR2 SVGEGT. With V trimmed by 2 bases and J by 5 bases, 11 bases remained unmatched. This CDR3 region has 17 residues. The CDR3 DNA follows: TGTGCCAGCAGTTACCTCCTAGCGGGATCCCTGGGAGATACGCAGTATTTT. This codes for CASSYLLAGSLGDTQYF.

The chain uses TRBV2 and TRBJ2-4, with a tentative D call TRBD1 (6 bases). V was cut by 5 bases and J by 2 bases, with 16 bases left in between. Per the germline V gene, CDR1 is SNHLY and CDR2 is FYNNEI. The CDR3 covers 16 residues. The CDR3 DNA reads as TGTGCCAGCAGTCGGACAGTTGGCATCTCCAAAAACATTCAGTACTTC. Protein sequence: CASSRTVGISKNIQYF. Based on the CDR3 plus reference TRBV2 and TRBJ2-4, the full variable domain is EPEVTQTPSHQVTQMGQEVILRCVPISNHLYFYWYRQILGQKVEFLVSFYNNEISEKSEIFDDQFSVERPDGSNFTLKIRSTKLEDSAMYFCASSRTVGISKNIQYFGAGTRLSVL.

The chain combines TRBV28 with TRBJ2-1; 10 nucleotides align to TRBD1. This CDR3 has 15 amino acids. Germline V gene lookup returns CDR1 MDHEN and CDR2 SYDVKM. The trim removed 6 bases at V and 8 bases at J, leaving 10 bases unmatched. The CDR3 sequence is CASSIPGQGLYEQFF. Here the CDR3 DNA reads TGTGCCAGCAGCATCCCGGGACAGGGGTTATATGAGCAGTTCTTC. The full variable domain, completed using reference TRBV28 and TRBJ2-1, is DVKVTQSSRYLVKRTGEKVFLECVQDMDHENMFWYRQDPGLGLRLIYFSYDVKMKEKGDIPEGYSVSREKKERFSLILESASTNQTSMYLCASSIPGQGLYEQFFGPGTRLTVL.

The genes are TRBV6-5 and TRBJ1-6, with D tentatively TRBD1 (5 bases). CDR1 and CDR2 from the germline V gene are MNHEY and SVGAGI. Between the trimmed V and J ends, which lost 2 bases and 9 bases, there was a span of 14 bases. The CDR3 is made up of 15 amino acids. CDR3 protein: CASSYGRQFTSPLHF. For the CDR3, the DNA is TGTGCCAGCAGTTACGGGCGACAGTTCACTTCACCCCTCCACTTT.

The CDR3 DNA follows: TGTGCCAGCAGTGAAAGTCTTAGCTACGAGCAGTACTTC. As protein: CASSESLSYEQYF. V gene TRBV2 combines with J gene TRBJ2-7; D unclear. Germline CDR1 SNHLY, CDR2 FYNNEI. Trimming removed 2 bases at V and 3 bases at J, with 8 bases between. CDR3 length: 13 residues.

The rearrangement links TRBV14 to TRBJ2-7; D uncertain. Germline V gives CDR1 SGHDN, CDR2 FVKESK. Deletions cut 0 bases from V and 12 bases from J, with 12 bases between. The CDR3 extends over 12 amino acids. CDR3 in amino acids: CASSQDRSRLYF. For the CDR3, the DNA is TGTGCCAGCAGCCAAGATCGATCTCGACTGTACTTC.

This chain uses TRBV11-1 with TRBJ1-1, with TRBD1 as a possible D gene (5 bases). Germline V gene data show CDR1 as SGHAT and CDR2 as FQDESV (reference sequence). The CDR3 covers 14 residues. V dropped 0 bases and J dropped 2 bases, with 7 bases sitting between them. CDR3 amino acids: CASSLARENTEAFF. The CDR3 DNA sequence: TGTGCCAGCAGCTTAGCCAGGGAAAACACTGAAGCTTTCTTT.

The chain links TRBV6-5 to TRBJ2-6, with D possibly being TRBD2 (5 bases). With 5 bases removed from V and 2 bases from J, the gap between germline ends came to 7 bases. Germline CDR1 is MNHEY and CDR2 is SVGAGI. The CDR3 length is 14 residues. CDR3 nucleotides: TGTGCCAGCAGTCGGACTCCTGGGGCCAACGTCCTGACTTTC. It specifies CASSRTPGANVLTF.